This T cell receptor (beta chain) stems from a study of blood T cell repertoires in COVID-19. The protocol was immunoSEQ multiplex PCR, while the TCRdb copy is restricted to in-frame clones and leaves out a portion. The sample lists around 100,000 clones; over 65% were seen once. Germline lookup yields CDR1 SGHVS and CDR2 FNYEAQ. This CDR3 contains 15 residues. Trimming shortened V by 5 bases and J by 2 bases, and 16 bases separated the two germline ends. This chain uses TRBV7-6 with TRBJ2-7; the D gene is possibly TRBD2 (5 bases). The sequence was collected from a human donor in a cohort sampled during active COVID-19. The sequenced material came from peripheral blood. CDR3 in DNA: TGTGCCAGCAGCGAAGGAGGACGGGGTCCCTACGAGCAGTACTTC. It encodes CASSEGGRGPYEQYF. The entire variable domain, with the rest obtained from reference TRBV7-6 and TRBJ2-7, is as follows: GAGVSQSPRYKVTKRGQDVALRCDPISGHVSLYWYRQALGQGPEFLTYFNYEAQQDKSGLPNDRFSAERPEGSISTLTIQRTEQRDSAMYRCASSEGGRGPYEQYFGPGTRLTVT.